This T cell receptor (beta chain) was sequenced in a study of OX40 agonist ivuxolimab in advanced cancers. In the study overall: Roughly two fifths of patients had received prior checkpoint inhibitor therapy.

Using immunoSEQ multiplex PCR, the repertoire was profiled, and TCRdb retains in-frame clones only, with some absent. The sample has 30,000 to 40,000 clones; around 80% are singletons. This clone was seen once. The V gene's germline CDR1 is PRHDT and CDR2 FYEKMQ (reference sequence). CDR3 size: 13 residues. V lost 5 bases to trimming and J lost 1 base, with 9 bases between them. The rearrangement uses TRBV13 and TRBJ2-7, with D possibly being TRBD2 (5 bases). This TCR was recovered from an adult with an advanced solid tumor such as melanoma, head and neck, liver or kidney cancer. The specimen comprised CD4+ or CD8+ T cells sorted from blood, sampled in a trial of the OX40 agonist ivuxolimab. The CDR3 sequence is CASSRRQSYEQYF. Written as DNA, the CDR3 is TGTGCCAGCAGCCGGAGGCAGTCCTACGAGCAGTACTTC.